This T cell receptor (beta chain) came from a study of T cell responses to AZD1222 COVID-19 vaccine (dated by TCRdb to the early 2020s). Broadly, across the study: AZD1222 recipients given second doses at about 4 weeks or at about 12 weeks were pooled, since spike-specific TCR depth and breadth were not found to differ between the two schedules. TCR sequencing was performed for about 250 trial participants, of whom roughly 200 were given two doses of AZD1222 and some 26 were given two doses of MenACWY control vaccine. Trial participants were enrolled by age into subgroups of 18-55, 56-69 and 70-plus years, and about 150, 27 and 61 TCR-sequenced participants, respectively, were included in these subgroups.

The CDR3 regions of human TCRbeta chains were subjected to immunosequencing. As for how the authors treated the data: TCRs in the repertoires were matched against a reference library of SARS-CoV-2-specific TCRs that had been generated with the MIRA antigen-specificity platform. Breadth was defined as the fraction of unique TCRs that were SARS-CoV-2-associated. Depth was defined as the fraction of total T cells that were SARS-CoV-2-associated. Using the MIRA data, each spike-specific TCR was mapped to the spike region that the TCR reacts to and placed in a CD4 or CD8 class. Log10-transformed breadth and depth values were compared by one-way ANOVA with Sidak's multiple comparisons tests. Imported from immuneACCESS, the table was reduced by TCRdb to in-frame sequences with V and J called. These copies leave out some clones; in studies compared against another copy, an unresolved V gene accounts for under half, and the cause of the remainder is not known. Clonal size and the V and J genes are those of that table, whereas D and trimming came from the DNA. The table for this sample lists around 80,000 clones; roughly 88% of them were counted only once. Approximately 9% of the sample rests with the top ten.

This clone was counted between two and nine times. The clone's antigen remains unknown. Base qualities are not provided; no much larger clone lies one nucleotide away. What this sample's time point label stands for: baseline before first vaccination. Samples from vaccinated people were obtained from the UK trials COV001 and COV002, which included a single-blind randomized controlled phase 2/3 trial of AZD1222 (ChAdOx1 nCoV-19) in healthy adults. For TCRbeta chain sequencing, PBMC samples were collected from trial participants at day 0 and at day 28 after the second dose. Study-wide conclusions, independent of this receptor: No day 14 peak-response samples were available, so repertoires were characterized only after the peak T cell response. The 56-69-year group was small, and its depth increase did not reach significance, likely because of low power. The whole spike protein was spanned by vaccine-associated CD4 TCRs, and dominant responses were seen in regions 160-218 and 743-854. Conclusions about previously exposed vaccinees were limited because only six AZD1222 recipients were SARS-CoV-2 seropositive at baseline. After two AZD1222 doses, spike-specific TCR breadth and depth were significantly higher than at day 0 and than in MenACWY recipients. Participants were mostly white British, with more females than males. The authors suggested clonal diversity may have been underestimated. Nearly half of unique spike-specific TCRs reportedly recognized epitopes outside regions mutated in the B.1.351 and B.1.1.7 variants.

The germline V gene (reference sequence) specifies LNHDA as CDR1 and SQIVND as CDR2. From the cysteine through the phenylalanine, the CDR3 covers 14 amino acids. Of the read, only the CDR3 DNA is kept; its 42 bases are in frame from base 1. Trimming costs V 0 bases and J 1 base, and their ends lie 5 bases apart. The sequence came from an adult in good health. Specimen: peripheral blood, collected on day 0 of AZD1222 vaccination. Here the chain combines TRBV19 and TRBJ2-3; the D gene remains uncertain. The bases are TGTGCCAGTAGTATAGACGTGGGCACAGATACGCAGTATTTT. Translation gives CASSIDVGTDTQYF.